This TCR beta chain was captured by sequencing in a study of read filtering for tumor transcriptome and immune sequencing (dated by TCRdb to 2020 to 2022). Broadly, across the study: The cohort was composed of about 18 male and 14 to 15 female patients, with a mean age of about 65 years and an age range of about 45 to 90. TCR repertoires obtained by targeted immune repertoire sequencing and by bulk whole-transcriptome sequencing performed on the same bone marrow samples were compared. A main aim was a read-filtering strategy for immune repertoire data, specifically whether clonotypes supported by a single read should be removed. By revised international staging, roughly 8 patients were R-ISS I, 16 were R-ISS II and 7 were R-ISS III. Per sample, about 4.05 to 10.27 million TCR-region mapped reads were obtained with IR-seq, compared with only roughly 80 to 1273 with RNA-seq. After DNase treatment, whole-transcriptome libraries were prepared using the TruSeq RNA Access Library Prep Kit. What the authors observed across the whole study: When single-read clonotypes were removed, the proportions of shared clonotypes in IR-seq and RNA-seq correlated more strongly. In IR-seq, single-read clonotypes were approximately 82% of clonotypes but about 3.5% of total reads; in RNA-seq they were roughly 72% of clonotypes and more than 40% of reads. Clonotypes were captured by IR-seq at much higher depth and more reliably than by RNA-seq, and smaller IR-seq throughput was sufficient for identification of most shared clonotypes. Rather than purified T cells, the sorted CD138-negative fraction was a mixed bone marrow immune population.

TCR libraries were constructed from approximately 390 ng RNA using the Immunoverse kit, and molecular barcoded adaptors covering alpha/delta and beta/gamma chains were employed. TCR library preparation used the same RNA that was used for transcriptome sequencing. Sequencing of the TCR libraries was done on an Illumina HiSeq 4000 with 2 x 150 cycles. The study's own analysis went as follows. TCR reads were aligned to human V, D, J and C references and assembled into CDR3 clonotypes with MiXCR, including quality filtering and error correction. The tcR package in R was used to analyze clonotype counts and gene usage diversity. For inspection of raw mapping reads, RNA-seq reads were mapped by STAR aligner version 2.5.3a onto GRCh37 of the human genome. To test how sequencing depth affected the clonotypes detected, IR-seq fastq files were randomly downsampled with Seqtk 1.3. TCRdb's own reprocessing of the public reads used fastp at Q25 and MiXCR and kept productive beta chains. All rows with the same CDR3 protein become a single entry with the most common DNA and genes. In this record, the V and J calls reflect TCRdb's handling and not the investigators' own analysis. Here the sample has around 50,000 distinct CDR3 sequences; 20% occur a single time. Approximately 17% of the sample lies in the top ten.

V is trimmed back by 6 bases and J by 8 bases, and the junction contains 7 bases that no gene match accounts for. From cysteine to phenylalanine, the CDR3 is 13 amino acids long. Here the CDR3 DNA is all that survives: 39 bases in frame from base 1. According to the germline V gene, CDR1 reads MNHNS and CDR2 reads SASEGT. This clonotype was seen many times. What antigen it recognizes has not been identified. The record has no base qualities; no much larger clone is one base away. Every patient had bone marrow sampled at the time of active disease. Bone marrow mononuclear cells were isolated by Ficoll-Hypaque density gradient centrifugation. CD138-negative cells were obtained by negative selection after labeling with CD138 magnetic microbeads on a MACS separator, removing myeloma plasma cells. Flow cytometry with CD138 antibodies on an Attune NxT was used to check how pure the isolated cells were. TRIzol reagent was used to extract total RNA, and a NanoDrop spectrophotometer was used to quantify the extracted RNA. For each patient, the CD138-negative bone marrow sample underwent paired RNA-seq and IR-seq.

This clonotype originated in a donor aged 40 or older with multiple myeloma. The sequence joins TRBV6-1 to TRBJ2-1; 7 of the junction bases match TRBD1. The sample consisted of a population of CD138-negative cells sorted from bone marrow. Taken with the paper, the label for cell subset or site translates to: bone marrow mononuclear cells depleted of CD138+ plasma/myeloma cells by negative magnetic selection. The DNA is as follows: TGTGCCAGCAGGATGACAGGGTTGGATGAGCAGTTCTTC. The encoded protein is CASRMTGLDEQFF.